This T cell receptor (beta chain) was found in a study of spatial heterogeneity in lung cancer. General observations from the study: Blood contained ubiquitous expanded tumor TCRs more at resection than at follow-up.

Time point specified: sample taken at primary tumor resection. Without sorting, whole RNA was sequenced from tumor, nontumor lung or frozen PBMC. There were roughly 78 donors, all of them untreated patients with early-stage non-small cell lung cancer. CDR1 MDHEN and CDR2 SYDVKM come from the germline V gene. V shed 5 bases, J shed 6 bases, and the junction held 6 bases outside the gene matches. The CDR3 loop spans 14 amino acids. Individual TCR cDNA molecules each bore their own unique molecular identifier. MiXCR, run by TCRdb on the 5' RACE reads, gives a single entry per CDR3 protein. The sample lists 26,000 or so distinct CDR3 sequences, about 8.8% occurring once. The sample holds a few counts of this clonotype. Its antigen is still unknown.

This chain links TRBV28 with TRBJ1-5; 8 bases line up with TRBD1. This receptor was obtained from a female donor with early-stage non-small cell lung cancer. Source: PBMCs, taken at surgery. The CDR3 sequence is CASSTYTGGQPQHF. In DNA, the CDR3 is TGTGCCAGCAGTACGTACACAGGGGGTCAGCCCCAGCATTTT.